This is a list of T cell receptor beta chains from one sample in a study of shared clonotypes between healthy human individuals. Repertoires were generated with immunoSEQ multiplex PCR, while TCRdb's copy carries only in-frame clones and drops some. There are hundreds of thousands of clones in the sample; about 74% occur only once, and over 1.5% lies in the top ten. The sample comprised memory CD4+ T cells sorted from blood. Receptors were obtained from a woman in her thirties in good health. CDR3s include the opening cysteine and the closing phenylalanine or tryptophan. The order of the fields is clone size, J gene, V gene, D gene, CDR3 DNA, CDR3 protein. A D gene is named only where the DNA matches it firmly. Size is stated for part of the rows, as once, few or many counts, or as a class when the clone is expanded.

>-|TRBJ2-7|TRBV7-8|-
TGTGCCAGCAGCGAGAGCCCGGGGCCACACGAGCAGTACTTC
CASSESPGPHEQYF
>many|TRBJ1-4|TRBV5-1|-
TGCGCCAGCAGCTTGGGTGACAGAGATAATGAAAAACTGTTTTTT
CASSLGDRDNEKLFF
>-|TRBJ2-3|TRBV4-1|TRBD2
TGCGCCAGCAGCCAAGATCGGAGGGGACTAGCGGGAGCTAGCACAGATACGCAGTATTTT
CASSQDRRGLAGASTDTQYF
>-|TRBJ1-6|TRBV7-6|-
TGTGCCAGCAGCTTAGGAAAGAGCTCCTATAATTCACCCCTCCACTTT
CASSLGKSSYNSPLHF
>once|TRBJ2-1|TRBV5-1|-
TGCGCCAGCAGCTTCAGATCGAACAATGAGCAGTTCTTC
CASSFRSNNEQFF
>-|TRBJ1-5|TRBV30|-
TGTGCCTGGAGTTCAGGGCCGAAGCCCCAGCATTTT
CAWSSGPKPQHF
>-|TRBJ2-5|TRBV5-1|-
TGCGCCAGCAGCTCGGGGCCTCAAGAGACCCAGTACTTC
CASSSGPQETQYF
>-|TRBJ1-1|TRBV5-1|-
TGCGCCAGCAGCTTGGTCCAGGCCACAAACACTGAAGCTTTCTTT
CASSLVQATNTEAFF
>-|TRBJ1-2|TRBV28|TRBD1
TGTGCCAGCAGCCATCGGGACAGGCCTGTGCTCAGCTACACCTTC
CASSHRDRPVLSYTF
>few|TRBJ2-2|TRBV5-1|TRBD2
TGCGCCAGCAGCCCAGATAGCGGGAGACTCGCCGGGGAGCTGTTTTTT
CASSPDSGRLAGELFF
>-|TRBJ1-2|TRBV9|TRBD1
TGTGCCAGCAGCGGGGGACAGGCCCTCTATGGCTACACCTTC
CASSGGQALYGYTF
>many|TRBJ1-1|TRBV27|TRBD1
TGTGCCAGCAGTTTATTCAGGGGGCGCGGCTCTGAAGCTTTCTTT
CASSLFRGRGSEAFF
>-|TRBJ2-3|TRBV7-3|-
TGTGCCAGCAGCCCCTCTCGCGGAGATACGCAGTATTTT
CASSPSRGDTQYF
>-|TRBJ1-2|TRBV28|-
TGTGCCAGCAGTTTGACAGGTCCAACGGGGGGCTACACCTTC
CASSLTGPTGGYTF
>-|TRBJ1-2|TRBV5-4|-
TGTGCCAGCAGCTTGATCCGGGAGAACTATGGCTACACCTTC
CASSLIRENYGYTF
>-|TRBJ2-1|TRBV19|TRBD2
TGTGCCAGTAGTAGGGGGACTAGCGGGATAGATGAGCAGTTCTTC
CASSRGTSGIDEQFF
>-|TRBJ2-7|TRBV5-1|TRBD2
TGCGCCAGCAGCCGGGGACTAGCGGGAGTCCGATCTTACGAGCAGTACTTC
CASSRGLAGVRSYEQYF
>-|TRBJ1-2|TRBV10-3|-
TGTGCCAGGGGGAGGTCCGACGCGCGGGGCTACACCTTC
CARGRSDARGYTF
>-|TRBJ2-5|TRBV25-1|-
TGTGCCAGCAGTGACGCAGACAGACAAGAGACCCAGTACTTC
CASSDADRQETQYF
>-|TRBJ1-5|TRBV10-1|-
TGCGCCAGCAGTGAGTCGGGGGGTCAGCCCCAGCATTTT
CASSESGGQPQHF
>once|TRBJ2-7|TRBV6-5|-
TGTGCCAGCAGTTACTCGATACAGGATCAACACGAGCAGTACTTC
CASSYSIQDQHEQYF
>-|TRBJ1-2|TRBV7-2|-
TGTGCCAGCAGGAACGATGCTAACTATGGCTACACCTTC
CASRNDANYGYTF
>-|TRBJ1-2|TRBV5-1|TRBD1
TGCGCCAGCAGCCGGGAGGGGACAGGGCTCTATGGCTACACCTTC
CASSREGTGLYGYTF
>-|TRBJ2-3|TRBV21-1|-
TGTGCCAGCAGCCTATTACTAGCGGGGGTTCGGGCAGATACGCAGTATTTT
CASSLLLAGVRADTQYF
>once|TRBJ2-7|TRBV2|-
TGTGCCAGCAGTTCGGGACCGACGGAGTACTTC
CASSSGPTEYF
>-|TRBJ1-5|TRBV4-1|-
TGCGCCAGCAGCCAAGATATGACGTTAACGCGGCGCCAGCATTTT
CASSQDMTLTRRQHF
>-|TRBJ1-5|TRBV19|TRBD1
TGTGCCAGTAGTATCGGGTACAGGGGGCAGAGCAATCAGCCCCAGCATTTT
CASSIGYRGQSNQPQHF
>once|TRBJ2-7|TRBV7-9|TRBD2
TGTGCCAGCAGCTTAGAGTCCCTAGCGGTCTCCTACGAGCAGTACTTC
CASSLESLAVSYEQYF
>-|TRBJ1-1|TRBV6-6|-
TGTGCCAGCAGTTTAGGGCAGCTGAACACTGAAGCTTTCTTT
CASSLGQLNTEAFF
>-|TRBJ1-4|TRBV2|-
TGTGCCAGCACCGAGTTCTTAGCAACTAATGAAAAACTGTTTTTT
CASTEFLATNEKLFF
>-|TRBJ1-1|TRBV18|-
TGTGCCAGCTCAACAGGTTGGAACACTGAAGCTTTCTTT
CASSTGWNTEAFF
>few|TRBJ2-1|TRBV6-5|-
TGTGCCAGCAACCCACTTCTATCCTACAATGAGCAGTTCTTC
CASNPLLSYNEQFF
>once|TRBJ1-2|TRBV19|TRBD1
TGTGCCAGTAGCACGAGGGGACAGAGTTTTAACTATGGCTACACCTTC
CASSTRGQSFNYGYTF
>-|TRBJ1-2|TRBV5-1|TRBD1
TGCGCCAGCAGCCCAGGGACAGACGCTAACTATGGCTACACCTTC
CASSPGTDANYGYTF
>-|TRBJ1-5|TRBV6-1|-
TGTGCCAGCAGTGATGCGGATGAAAATCAGCCCCAGCATTTT
CASSDADENQPQHF
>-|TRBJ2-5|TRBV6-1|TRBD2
TGTGCCAGCGGGGGACTAGCGGAAGAGACCCAGTACTTC
CASGGLAEETQYF
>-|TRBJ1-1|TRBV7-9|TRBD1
TGTGCCAGCAGCCAAGTCAGGACAGGACTTAACACTGAAGCTTTCTTT
CASSQVRTGLNTEAFF
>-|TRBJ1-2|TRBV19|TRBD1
TGTGCCAGTACCCGAATAGGGGGCGGGATCTATGGCTACACCTTC
CASTRIGGGIYGYTF
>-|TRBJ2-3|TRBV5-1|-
TGCGCCAGCAGCTTGAGGCCCCCGGGAGAGGCAACAGATACGCAGTATTTT
CASSLRPPGEATDTQYF
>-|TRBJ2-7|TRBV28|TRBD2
TGTGCCAGCAGGAAACCTAGCGGAACCACCCCTAGCGAGCAGTACTTC
CASRKPSGTTPSEQYF
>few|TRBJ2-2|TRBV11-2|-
TGTGCCAGCAGCTTAGTTCGCAGGGCCGGCACCGGGGAGCTGTTTTTT
CASSLVRRAGTGELFF